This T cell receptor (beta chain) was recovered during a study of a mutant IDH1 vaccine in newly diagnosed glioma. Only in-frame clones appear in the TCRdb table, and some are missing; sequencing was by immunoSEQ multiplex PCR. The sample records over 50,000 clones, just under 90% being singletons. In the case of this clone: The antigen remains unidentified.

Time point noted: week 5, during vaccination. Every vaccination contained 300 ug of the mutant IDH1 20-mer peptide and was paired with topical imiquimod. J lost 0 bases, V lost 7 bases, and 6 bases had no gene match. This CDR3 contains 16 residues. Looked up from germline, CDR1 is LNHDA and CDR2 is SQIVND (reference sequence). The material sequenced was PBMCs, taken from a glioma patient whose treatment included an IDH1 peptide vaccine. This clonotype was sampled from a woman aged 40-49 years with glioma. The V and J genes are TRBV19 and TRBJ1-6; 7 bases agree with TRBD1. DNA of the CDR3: TGTGCCAGTAAGGACAGGCCCAGCTCCTATAATTCACCCCTCCACTTT. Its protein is CASKDRPSSYNSPLHF.